What follows describes a single T cell receptor beta chain. The antigen it binds to is not known. No clone much larger than this one lies a single base away; base qualities are absent. V sheds 3 bases and J sheds 1 base, leaving 11 bases between their ends. Looking up the germline V gene yields CDR1 SGHDT and CDR2 YYEEEE. There are 15 amino acids in the CDR3, from cysteine to phenylalanine inclusive. The only DNA kept is the CDR3, 45 bases in frame from the first base. Each collaborating institution followed its own protocols to collect whole blood in K2EDTA tubes. For TCRbeta analysis, collaborators shipped samples in one of three forms: frozen whole blood, isolated PBMCs, or DNA extracted from either of those sample types. TCRbeta CDR3 regions were amplified from genomic DNA by means of the immunoSEQ Assay, a bias-controlled multiplex PCR. On the authors' methods: The number of nucleated cells in each sample was estimated from the amplification of reference gene primers within the assay. To quantify the absolute abundance of each unique TCRbeta CDR3 rearrangement, sequence reads were collapsed and filtered. For each sample, productive Simpson clonality was calculated as the square root of Simpson's diversity index over productive rearrangements. What TCRdb holds here is the immuneACCESS table cut down to in-frame rearrangements. Part of the clones is not present; checked against another copy, under half of the missing clones reflect an unresolved V gene, and the others are unexplained. V and J calls and clone size are given by that table; D and trimming were obtained from the DNA. The sample yields approximately 130,000 clones; approximately 80% were counted once. Of the sample, 20% to 25% falls within the top ten clones.

The sample belongs to a study of blood T cell repertoires in COVID-19 (dated by TCRdb to about 2020). As for the study more broadly: The collaborator samples originated in the United States, Italy and Spain and spanned the acute and convalescent phases of COVID-19. The prospective study material was composed of cDNA or gDNA derived from T cells, B-cell-depleted T cells, or PBMCs. Subjects who had been exposed to COVID-19, were actively infected with it, or had recovered from it provided the deeply sampled blood TCRbeta repertoires that made up the dataset. The repertoires were released in a freely available public database intended as a resource for research on the immune response to SARS-CoV-2. The samples were drawn from two sources: the first 160 participants of the ongoing ImmuneRACE study, and fewer than 1,500 subjects contributed by 6 global collaborators. Sample metadata almost always included a de-identified subject ID, COVID-19 status, age in years and sex. Where HLA class I and class II types were available, the types were taken from metadata supplied by the sample provider, not from assay-based typing.

Summary of the overall study and its limitations: The amount of clinical and demographic metadata varied by source and participant and was provided uncurated.

The sequence was obtained from a man older than 75 with acute or convalescent COVID-19. The source material was peripheral blood. In this chain, TRBV5-6 is recombined with TRBJ2-4; a tentative D match to TRBD2 spans 6 bases. In nucleotides, the sequence is TGTGCCAGCAGCTCGGGACTTTCGGCCAAAAACATTCAGTACTTC. The encoded protein is CASSSGLSAKNIQYF.